This TCR beta chain was retrieved from a study of blood T cell repertoires in COVID-19. Study as a whole: COVID-19 samples, acute and convalescent, were from the United States, Italy and Spain.

Sequencing used immunoSEQ multiplex PCR; TCRdb keeps in-frame clones, though not all of them. Here the sample spans 300,000 to 450,000 clones, around 87% being singletons. The CDR3 is 14 residues long. V lost 3 bases to trimming and J lost 7 bases; unmatched junction nucleotides: 7. Germline V gene lookup returns CDR1 GTSNPN and CDR2 SVGIG (reference sequence). Sequenced sample: peripheral blood. This chain links TRBV30 with TRBJ2-1; 9 positions match TRBD2. This TCR was recovered from a woman aged 30 to 39 with COVID-19, enrolled during active disease. The CDR3 DNA sequence: TGTGCCTGGAGGGATGGCGGGAGGGGTAATGAGCAGTTCTTC. Translation gives CAWRDGGRGNEQFF.